The clone carrying this T cell receptor beta chain showed up just once. The antigen is unknown. These data come from a study of OX40 agonist ivuxolimab in advanced cancers. Study in general: Patients with prior anti-PD-1, anti-PD-L1 or anti-CTLA-4 therapy were eligible; approximately 40% had some.

Findings of the study overall: Relative to CD4+ cells, CD8+ T cells on average had more expanded clones. Circulating CD4+ and CD8+ T cells showed clonal expansion by week 6 at 0.1 to 3.0 mg/kg.

Systemic immunosuppression or a history of autoimmune disease excluded patients. V was clipped by 1 base and J by 7 bases, with 17 bases between them. Germline CDR1 is SGHRS and CDR2 is YFSETQ. The CDR3 loop spans 16 amino acids. Libraries were prepared by immunoSEQ multiplex PCR; TCRdb keeps only in-frame clonotypes and omits some of them. The data show 25,000 to 35,000 clones, more than 70% seen once. The genes are TRBV5-1 and TRBJ2-2; no reliable D call. This receptor was obtained from an adult with an advanced solid tumor such as melanoma, head and neck, liver or kidney cancer. The starting material was CD4+ or CD8+ T cells sorted from blood, obtained in a trial of the OX40 agonist ivuxolimab. The CDR3 region is CASSLRSAGLDGELFF. In DNA form, the CDR3 reads TGCGCCAGCAGCTTGCGGTCTGCAGGTTTGGACGGGGAGCTGTTTTTT.